The subject of this entry is one T cell receptor beta chain. In the original processing: Amplification with reference gene primers provided the estimates of nucleated cell counts. Data came from immunoSEQ multiplex PCR; TCRdb stores just in-frame clones and leaves some out. V, J and clone size are taken as reported in that table, and D and trimming were inferred from the DNA itself. Among about 360,000 clones, roughly 86% were seen once, and the ten largest hold approximately 2.9%. The record originates from a study of blood T cell repertoires in COVID-19. Study-level information: The study drew acute and convalescent COVID-19 samples from the United States, Italy and Spain. The cDNA or gDNA used as material had been derived from T cells, B-cell-depleted T cells, or PBMCs.

The CDR3 is 12 residues long. CDR1 and CDR2 from the germline V gene are SEHNR and FQNEAQ (reference sequence). V gave up 7 bases and J gave up 10 bases, with 16 bases separating them. The TCR originated in a human donor in a cohort sampled during active COVID-19. Sequences were obtained from peripheral blood. This chain joins TRBV7-9 and TRBJ1-2; D gene ambiguous. The CDR3, as DNA: TGTGCCAGCACCCAAAAGCGGGCGTCCTACACCTTC. It encodes CASTQKRASYTF.